A single sample is the source of the 27 T cell receptor beta chains below, sequenced in a study of blood T cell repertoires in COVID-19 (TCRdb year 2020). Libraries were made using the immunoSEQ multiplex PCR assay. The table comes from immuneACCESS by way of TCRdb, which keeps in-frame sequences with V and J called. Part of the clones is missing from these tables; in studies checked, under half for an unresolved V gene and the rest for unknown reasons. The sample records 300,000 to 400,000 clones, more than 85% of which are singletons. The ten top clones hold 1% of the sample. The sample comprised PBMCs or T cells enriched from blood (not recorded which). The receptors stem from a woman under 40 who had recovered from COVID-19.

The chain recombines TRBV27 with TRBJ1-2, with D hard to call. Germline CDR1 reads MNHEY; CDR2 reads SMNVEV (reference sequence). This CDR3 has 11 residues. V was trimmed by 6 bases and J by 8 bases, leaving 10 bases between them. The CDR3 sequence is CASRKAGGYTF. The CDR3 DNA sequence: TGTGCCAGCAGGAAAGCGGGGGGCTACACCTTC.

The rearrangement links TRBV11-2 to TRBJ1-1; D is possibly TRBD1 (5 bases). Trimming removed 6 bases at V and 1 base at J, with 9 bases between. From germline, CDR1 is SGHAT and CDR2 FQNNGV. This CDR3 contains 13 residues. The CDR3 DNA reads as TGTGCCAGCAGATTAACAGGGAACACTGAAGCTTTCTTT. It encodes CASRLTGNTEAFF.

A few counts support this clone. The chain couples TRBV2 to TRBJ2-7, with TRBD1 matching 11 bases. Germline CDR1 and CDR2: SNHLY and FYNNEI. V shed 4 bases and J 1 base; nucleotides not matched to a gene: 3. The CDR3 length is 15 residues. The CDR3 DNA follows: TGTGCCAGCAGTGGACGGGACAGGGGGTCCTACGAGCAGTACTTC. It encodes CASSGRDRGSYEQYF.

The chain uses TRBV29-1 and TRBJ2-7, with a tentative D call TRBD1 (5 bases). This CDR3 is built from 16 residues. Germline CDR1 and CDR2: SQVTM and ANQGSEA. Trimming cost V 6 bases and J 1 base, with 22 bases left between them. Here the CDR3 DNA reads TGCAGCGTCGCCCTCAGACAGTTAGGCGTTTCCTACGAGCAGTACTTC. This encodes CSVALRQLGVSYEQYF.

The chain recombines TRBV6-2 or TRBV6-3 with TRBJ1-2; D may be TRBD1 (5 bases). V was shortened by 4 bases and J by 4 bases, with 13 bases between the two germline ends. This CDR3 comprises 14 residues. Germline CDR1 is MNHEY and CDR2 is SVGEGT. CDR3 bases: TGTGCCAGCAGTTCGCCGGCTAGGGGCTATGGCTACACCTTC. Its translation: CASSSPARGYGYTF.

This rearrangement joins TRBV6-1 to TRBJ2-3; D possibly corresponds to TRBD2 (5 bases). The CDR3 runs to 16 residues. Germline assignment: CDR1 MNHNS and CDR2 SASEGT. Trimming pared 4 bases from V and 3 bases from J, leaving 17 bases between. The CDR3 DNA is TGTGCCAGCAGTGTCCGATTGGGAGCGCCGACAGATACGCAGTATTTT. Its translation is CASSVRLGAPTDTQYF.

This rearrangement joins TRBV14 to TRBJ1-1, with TRBD1 matching over 9 bases. The V gene's germline CDR1 is SGHDN and CDR2 FVKESK. This CDR3 comprises 16 residues. V was clipped by 1 base and J by 4 bases; unmatched bases: 7. The CDR3 nucleotides are TGTGCCAGCAGCCAAGTGGGACAGGGATTAGTCACTGAAGCTTTCTTT. Translation: CASSQVGQGLVTEAFF.

The J gene is TRBJ1-4, the V gene TRBV25-1; a possible D gene is TRBD1 (6 bases). The CDR3 totals 15 residues. CDR1 MGHDK and CDR2 SYGVNS come from the germline V gene. Deletions cut 5 bases from V and 7 bases from J, with 17 bases between. CDR3 residues: CASSPQGLGGEKLFF. CDR3 DNA: TGTGCCAGCAGTCCACAGGGTTTAGGTGGTGAAAAACTGTTTTTT.

The chain is built from TRBV5-6 and TRBJ1-2; D ambiguous. Germline-derived CDR1 and CDR2 are SGHDT and YYEEEE. Trimming removed 4 bases at V and 0 bases at J, with 13 bases between. The CDR3 contains 15 residues. The CDR3 DNA follows: TGTGCCAGCAGCCCGCCGGGGTTCCCTAACTATGGCTACACCTTC. Translation gives CASSPPGFPNYGYTF. Combining the CDR3 with reference TRBV5-6 and TRBJ1-2 gives the whole variable domain DAGVTQSPTHLIKTRGQQVTLRCSPKSGHDTVSWYQQALGQGPQFIFQYYEEEERQRGNFPDRFSGHQFPNYSSELNVNALLLGDSALYLCASSPPGFPNYGYTFGSGTRLTVV.

The gene calls are TRBV4-3 and TRBJ1-2; D perhaps matches TRBD1 (6 bases). There are 13 residues in the CDR3. Trimming took off 1 base at V and 4 bases at J, with 7 bases between the two ends. The V gene's germline CDR1 is LGHNA and CDR2 YSLEER. CDR3 DNA sequence: TGCGCCAGCAGCCAAGGGACAGTCTATGGCTACACCTTC. Its protein is CASSQGTVYGYTF.

CDR3 DNA sequence: TGTGCCAGCGGACCGACGTCTAGCGGGGGATCCTACGAGCAGTACTTC. It codes for CASGPTSSGGSYEQYF. This sequence joins TRBV27 and TRBJ2-7; the match to TRBD2 covers 10 bases. After removal of 8 bases from V and 1 base from J, the junction contained 11 bases not matched to a gene. CDR3 size: 16 residues. Germline lookup yields CDR1 MNHEY and CDR2 SMNVEV (reference sequence).

Only a few counts were recorded for this clone. This chain links TRBV18 with TRBJ1-5; 7 nucleotides line up with TRBD1. CDR3 length equals 17 residues. Unmatched junction bases numbered 12, after V lost 2 bases and J lost 5 bases. Germline V gene data show CDR1 as KGHSH and CDR2 as LQKENI. CDR3 sequence: CASSPLGPGGLDQPQHF. The CDR3 bases are TGTGCCAGCTCACCATTGGGCCCAGGGGGATTGGATCAGCCCCAGCATTTT.

The chain combines TRBV30 with TRBJ1-6; no clear D. CDR3 length equals 17 residues. Germline V lookup: CDR1 GTSNPN, CDR2 SVGIG (reference sequence). Trimming took 2 bases from V and 0 from J, leaving 14 bases between them. CDR3 in DNA: TGTGCCTGGAGTAACCCTATCACGAGCTCCTATAATTCACCCCTCCACTTT. Protein product: CAWSNPITSSYNSPLHF.

V and J are TRBV6-5 and TRBJ1-1; TRBD1 might be the D (5 bases). Germline CDR1 MNHEY, CDR2 SVGAGI. Trimming shortened V by 4 bases and J by 6 bases, and 15 bases separated the two germline ends. The CDR3 has 14 residues. The CDR3 coding sequence is TGTGCCAGCAGTTTGGCAGGGATACAGGCTGAAGCTTTCTTT. Translated: CASSLAGIQAEAFF.

The chain combines TRBV10-3 with TRBJ1-1; a weak D match, TRBD1 (6 bases). CDR1 is ENHRY, CDR2 SYGVKD, per germline. There are 12 residues in the CDR3. Trimming removed 10 bases at V and 3 bases at J, with 12 bases between. The DNA of the CDR3 is TGTGCCACTAGAGGGGGGGACACTGAAGCTTTCTTT. It specifies CATRGGDTEAFF.

The chain couples TRBV3-1 (or the pseudogene TRBV3-2) to TRBJ1-5; tentative D call: TRBD1 (6 bases). This CDR3 region has 15 residues. V was clipped by 6 bases and J by 2 bases, with 14 bases between them. CDR1 LGHDT and CDR2 YNNKEL come from the germline V gene (reference sequence). This CDR3 reads CASRDSERGNQPQHF. In DNA, the CDR3 is TGTGCCAGCAGGGACAGCGAGAGAGGCAATCAGCCCCAGCATTTT.

This chain joins TRBV14 and TRBJ1-1, with D uncertain. This CDR3 region has 16 residues. V lost 3 bases and J lost 5, with 19 bases in between. From germline, CDR1 is SGHDN and CDR2 FVKESK. The CDR3 nucleotides are TGTGCCAGCAGCCATGTACCAAACCGGGGAATAACTGAAGCTTTCTTT. It translates to CASSHVPNRGITEAFF.

The rearrangement links TRBV10-3 to TRBJ2-7, with D uncertain. The CDR3 runs 14 residues. V lost 6 bases and J lost 1, with 13 bases in between. From germline, CDR1 is ENHRY and CDR2 SYGVKD. The CDR3 nucleotides are TGTGCCATCAGCGGAAGGTCAGGTTCCTACGAGCAGTACTTC. Protein: CAISGRSGSYEQYF.

J is TRBJ1-2 and V is TRBV12-3 or TRBV12-4, with a tentative D call TRBD1 (6 bases). V gave up 5 bases and J gave up 7 bases, with 11 bases separating them. This CDR3 is built from 12 residues. CDR3 nucleotide sequence: TGTGCCAGCAGTGAGGGGGTTTCTGGCTACACCTTC. Amino acids: CASSEGVSGYTF.

The CDR3 bases are TGTGCCATCAGTGAGTGGGGTCAGGGTTACGAGCAGTACTTC. It encodes CAISEWGQGYEQYF. The chain uses TRBV10-3 and TRBJ2-7, with D possibly TRBD1 on 5 matching bases. With 1 base removed from V and 4 bases from J, the gap between germline ends came to 11 bases. Germline V lookup: CDR1 ENHRY, CDR2 SYGVKD. The CDR3 has 14 amino acids.

This clone is a singleton in its sample. The chain links TRBV28 to TRBJ2-3; 8 bases agree with TRBD2. Trimming removed 6 bases from V and 1 base from J; junction bases left unmatched: 9. This CDR3 has 16 residues. Germline V gene data show CDR1 as MDHEN and CDR2 as SYDVKM. Here the CDR3 reads CASSEFLAGGTDTQYF. The CDR3, as DNA: TGTGCCAGCAGCGAATTCCTAGCGGGCGGCACAGATACGCAGTATTTT.

The sample holds a few counts of this clone. The V gene is TRBV6-1, the J gene TRBJ2-3, with 11 positions matching TRBD2. The CDR3 totals 18 residues. Germline CDR1 MNHNS, CDR2 SASEGT. V lost 2 bases to trimming and J lost 2 bases; unmatched junction nucleotides: 9. For the CDR3, the DNA is TGTGCCAGCAGTGAATATGGATCTAGCGGGGGGTACACAGATACGCAGTATTTT. It codes for CASSEYGSSGGYTDTQYF.

This chain joins TRBV5-1 and TRBJ2-3; 8 positions agree with TRBD2. Trimming removed 4 bases from V and 0 bases from J; junction bases left unmatched: 10. CDR3 size: 17 residues. The germline gives CDR1 SGHRS, CDR2 YFSETQ. The CDR3 reads CASSNRGSGASTDTQYF. The CDR3 coding sequence is TGCGCCAGCAGCAACCGGGGTAGCGGGGCGAGCACAGATACGCAGTATTTT.

V gene TRBV5-1 combines with J gene TRBJ2-7, with D tentatively TRBD2 (5 bases). Per the germline V gene, CDR1 is SGHRS and CDR2 is YFSETQ. This CDR3 contains 14 residues. Trimming stripped 0 bases from V and 2 bases from J, with 9 bases between. CDR3 loop: CASSLEERAYEQYF. The DNA of the CDR3 is TGCGCCAGCAGCTTGGAGGAGAGGGCCTACGAGCAGTACTTC.

The J gene is TRBJ1-2, the V gene TRBV2; 7 nucleotides match TRBD1. Germline lookup yields CDR1 SNHLY and CDR2 FYNNEI. The junction had 5 bases not matched to a gene; V was cut back by 3 bases and J by 7 bases. This CDR3 contains 13 residues. CDR3 sequence reads: CASSDRGGSGYTF. The CDR3 coding sequence is TGTGCCAGCAGTGACCGAGGGGGCAGTGGCTACACCTTC.

CDR3 coding DNA: TGTGCCAGCAGGTTTCCCGGGACAGGGACGGTTGGTCCCCTCCACTTT. Translation gives CASRFPGTGTVGPLHF. The J gene is TRBJ1-6, the V gene TRBV2; TRBD1 matches at 9 bases. J lost 13 bases, V lost 6 bases, and 16 bases had no gene match. Germline V gene sequence: CDR1 SNHLY, CDR2 FYNNEI. The CDR3 loop spans 16 amino acids.

This clone occurred once. The chain's CDR3 is CATSDRGQGGNTIYF. Written as DNA, the CDR3 is TGTGCCACCAGTGACCGGGGACAGGGAGGAAACACCATATATTTT. This sequence joins TRBV24-1 and TRBJ1-3; 9 nucleotides align to TRBD1. Germline assignment: CDR1 KGHDR and CDR2 SFDVKD. Trimming took 4 bases from V and 4 from J; bases not matched to a gene: 4. This CDR3 spans 15 amino acids.